Sequencing of this T cell receptor beta chain was carried out in a study of T cell responses to AZD1222 COVID-19 vaccine. The assay was immunoSEQ multiplex PCR, and TCRdb's table has in-frame clones only and misses some. The table lists roughly 60,000 clones, 60% to 85% of them singletons, with roughly 4% in the top ten. A word on this clone: Its cognate antigen is unknown.

General study results and limits: Spike-specific TCR breadth and depth grew following two AZD1222 doses. The peak T cell response came first, and repertoires were sampled only after it. Per reports, nearly half of all spike-specific TCRs target regions that are unmutated in variants. Baseline serology detected seropositivity in only five to seven AZD1222 recipients.

CDR1 and CDR2 (germline): SGHTA, FQGTGA. Trimming took 8 bases from V and 4 from J, leaving 17 bases between them. The CDR3 runs 15 residues. The chain combines TRBV7-3 with TRBJ2-2; tentatively, D is TRBD1 or TRBD2 (6 bases each). This clonotype originated in an adult who received the AZD1222 COVID-19 vaccine. The material sequenced was peripheral blood, taken 28 days after the second AZD1222 dose. The CDR3 DNA follows: TGTGCCAGCTCGCGTGGGGGGCTCGGCACCGGGGAGCTGTTTTTT. Amino acids: CASSRGGLGTGELFF. Full variable domain (rest looked up from reference TRBV7-3 and TRBJ2-2): GAGVSQTPSNKVTEKGKYVELRCDPISGHTALYWYRQSLGQGPEFLIYFQGTGAADDSGLPNDRFFAVRPEGSVSTLKIQRTERGDSAVYLCASSRGGLGTGELFFGEGSRLTVL.